The clone carrying this T cell receptor beta chain was picked up one time. This entry belongs to a study of OX40 agonist ivuxolimab in advanced cancers. CDR1 is SGHDT and CDR2 is YYEEEE in the germline V gene. Trimming took 7 bases from V and 5 from J; bases not matched to a gene: 4. The CDR3 totals 15 residues. Data came from immunoSEQ multiplex PCR; TCRdb stores just in-frame clones and leaves some out. The repertoire holds roughly 80,000 clones, with about 81% as singletons. The sample was CD4+ or CD8+ T cells sorted from blood, taken in a trial of the OX40 agonist ivuxolimab. The chain combines TRBV5-6 with TRBJ2-2; 14 bases are shared with TRBD2. This TCR was recovered from an adult with an advanced solid tumor such as melanoma, head and neck, liver or kidney cancer. CDR3 sequence reads: CASGTSGRVTGELFF. In DNA, the CDR3 is TGTGCCAGCGGGACTAGCGGGAGAGTAACCGGGGAGCTGTTTTTT.